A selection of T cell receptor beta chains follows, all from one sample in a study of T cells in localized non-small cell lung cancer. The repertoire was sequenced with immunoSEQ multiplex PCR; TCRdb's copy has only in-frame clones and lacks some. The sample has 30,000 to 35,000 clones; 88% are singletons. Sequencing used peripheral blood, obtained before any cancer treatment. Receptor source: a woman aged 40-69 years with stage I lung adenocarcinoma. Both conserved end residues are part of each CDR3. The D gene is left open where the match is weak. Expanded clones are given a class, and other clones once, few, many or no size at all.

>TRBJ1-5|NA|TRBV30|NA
TGTGCCTGGAGCCAGGGTGGCGGGAATCAGCCCCAGCATTTT
CAWSQGGGNQPQHF
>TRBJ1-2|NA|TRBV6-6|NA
TGTGCCAGCAGTTACTCCACAGTCTATGGCTACACCTTC
CASSYSTVYGYTF
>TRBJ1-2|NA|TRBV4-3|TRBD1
TGCGCCAGCAGCCAAGCAGGGACAGGGTACTATGGCTACACCTTC
CASSQAGTGYYGYTF
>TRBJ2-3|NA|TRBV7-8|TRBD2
TGTGCCAGCAGCTTAAAAGCGGGGGGGCCCCTAGATACGCAGTATTTT
CASSLKAGGPLDTQYF
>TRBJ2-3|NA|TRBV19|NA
TGTGCCAGTAGTCAGAATCAGGGCACAGATACGCAGTATTTT
CASSQNQGTDTQYF
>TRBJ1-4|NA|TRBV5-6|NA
TGTGCCAGCAGCTTGCTCAGGGAAGCTAATGAAAAACTGTTTTTT
CASSLLREANEKLFF
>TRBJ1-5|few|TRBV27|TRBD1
TGTGCCAGCAGTGACCTGGGACAGGGGCCCCAGCCCCAGCATTTT
CASSDLGQGPQPQHF
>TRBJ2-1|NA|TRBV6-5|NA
TGTGCCAGCCGGTCAAGGACAGCTCAATACAATGAGCAGTTCTTC
CASRSRTAQYNEQFF
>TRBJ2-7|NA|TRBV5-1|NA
TGCGCCAGCAGCTCACCCGGGACAACCTACGAGCAGTACTTC
CASSSPGTTYEQYF
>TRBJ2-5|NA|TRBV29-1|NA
TGCAGCGTTGAAAGGCCAGTACAAGAGACCCAGTACTTC
CSVERPVQETQYF
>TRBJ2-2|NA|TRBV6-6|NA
TGTGCCAGCAGTGACGCTGGGGTCGGGGGGGAGCTGTTTTTT
CASSDAGVGGELFF
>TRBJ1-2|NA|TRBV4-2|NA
TGTGCCAGCAGCCAAGACAGACTCTATGGCTACACCTTC
CASSQDRLYGYTF
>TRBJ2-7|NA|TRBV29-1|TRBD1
TGCAGCGTTGAGAAGACAGGGCGGGACGAGCAGTACTTC
CSVEKTGRDEQYF
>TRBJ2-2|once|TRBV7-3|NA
TGTGCCAGCAGCTCCGTGACAGGACTGAACACCGGGGAGCTGTTTTTT
CASSSVTGLNTGELFF
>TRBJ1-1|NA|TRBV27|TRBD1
TGTGCCAGCAGGACAGGGCGGATGAACACTGAAGCTTTCTTT
CASRTGRMNTEAFF
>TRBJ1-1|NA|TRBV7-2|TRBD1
TGTGCCAGCAGCTTGGCCGAGACGGCGAGGGGGCGAGCTTTCTTT
CASSLAETARGRAFF
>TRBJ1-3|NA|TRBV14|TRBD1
TGTGCCAGCAGCCAGACGGGACAGGGTATTGCTGGAAACACCATATATTTT
CASSQTGQGIAGNTIYF
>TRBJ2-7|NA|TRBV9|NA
TGTGCCAGCAGCGCGGGACTTCAACCCTACGAGCAGTACTTC
CASSAGLQPYEQYF
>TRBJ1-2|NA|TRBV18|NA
TGTGCCAGCTCACCAATAGCAGAGGCGACTAACTATGGCTACACCTTC
CASSPIAEATNYGYTF
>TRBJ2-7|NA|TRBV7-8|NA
TGTGCCAGCAGCTTATTGGGGGACGGCTACGAGCAGTACTTC
CASSLLGDGYEQYF
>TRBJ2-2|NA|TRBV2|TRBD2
TGTGCCAGCAGTCCCCGACTAGCGGGGGGGACGAACACCGGGGAGCTGTTTTTT
CASSPRLAGGTNTGELFF
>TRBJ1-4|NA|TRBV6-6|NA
TGTGCCAGCAGGCCCAGTCGAAATGAAAAACTGTTTTTT
CASRPSRNEKLFF
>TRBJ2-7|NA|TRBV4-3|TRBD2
TGCGCCAGCAGCCAAGCCGCGGGGGGAACCTACGAGCAGTACTTC
CASSQAAGGTYEQYF
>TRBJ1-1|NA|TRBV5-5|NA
TGTGCCAGCAGCTTGTCGGGGCGGTCTGAAGCTTTCTTT
CASSLSGRSEAFF
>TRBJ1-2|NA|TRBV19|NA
TGTGCCAGTATCGGGCAGGGTCGAAACTATGGCTACACCTTC
CASIGQGRNYGYTF
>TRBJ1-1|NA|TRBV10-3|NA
TGTGCCATCAGTGAGTCTGGGGCAGGGAGGAACACTGAAGCTTTCTTT
CAISESGAGRNTEAFF
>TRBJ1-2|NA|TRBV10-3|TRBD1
TGTGCCAGTCGGGGACAGGGAGACTATGGCTACACCTTC
CASRGQGDYGYTF
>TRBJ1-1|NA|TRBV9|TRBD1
TGTGCCAGCAGCCCAGGGGGGGGACGGAACACTGAAGCTTTCTTT
CASSPGGGRNTEAFF
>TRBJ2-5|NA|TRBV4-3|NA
TGCGCCAGCTCGACTCTCGGGGCAGAGACCCAGTACTTC
CASSTLGAETQYF
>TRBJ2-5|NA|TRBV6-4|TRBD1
TGTGCCAGCGTGGTGACAGGGGGCGTCGAAGAGACCCAGTACTTC
CASVVTGGVEETQYF
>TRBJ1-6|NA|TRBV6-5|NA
TGTGCCAGCAGTTACTCGAGGGGGATTTTGAATTCACCCCTCCACTTT
CASSYSRGILNSPLHF
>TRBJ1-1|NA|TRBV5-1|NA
TGCGCCAGCAGCCAGGGACAGAACACTGAAGCTTTCTTT
CASSQGQNTEAFF
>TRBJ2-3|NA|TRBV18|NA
TGTGCCAGCTCACCACCATTCACCACAGATACGCAGTATTTT
CASSPPFTTDTQYF